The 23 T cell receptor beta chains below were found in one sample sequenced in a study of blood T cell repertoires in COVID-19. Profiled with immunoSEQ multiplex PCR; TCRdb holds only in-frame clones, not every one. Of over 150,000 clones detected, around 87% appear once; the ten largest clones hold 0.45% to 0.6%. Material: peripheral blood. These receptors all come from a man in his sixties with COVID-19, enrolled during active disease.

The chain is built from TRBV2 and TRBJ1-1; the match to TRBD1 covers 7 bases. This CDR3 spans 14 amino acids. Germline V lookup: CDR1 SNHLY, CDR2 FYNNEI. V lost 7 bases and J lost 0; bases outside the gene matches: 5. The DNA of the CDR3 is TGTGCCAGCACCGGACAGGTAATGAACACTGAAGCTTTCTTT. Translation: CASTGQVMNTEAFF. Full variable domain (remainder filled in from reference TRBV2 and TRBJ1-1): EPEVTQTPSHQVTQMGQEVILRCVPISNHLYFYWYRQILGQKVEFLVSFYNNEISEKSEIFDDQFSVERPDGSNFTLKIRSTKLEDSAMYFCASTGQVMNTEAFFGQGTRLTVV.

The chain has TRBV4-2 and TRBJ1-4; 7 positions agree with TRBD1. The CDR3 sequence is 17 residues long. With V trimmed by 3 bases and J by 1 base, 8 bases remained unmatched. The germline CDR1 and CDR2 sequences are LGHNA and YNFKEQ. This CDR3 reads CASSQDSNRGTNEKLFF. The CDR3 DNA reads TGTGCCAGCAGCCAGGACTCCAACAGGGGAACTAATGAAAAACTGTTTTTT.

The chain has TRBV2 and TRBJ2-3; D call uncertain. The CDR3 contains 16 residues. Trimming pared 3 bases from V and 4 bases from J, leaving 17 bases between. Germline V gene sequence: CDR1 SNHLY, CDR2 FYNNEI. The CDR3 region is CASSEFRNSLPDTQYF. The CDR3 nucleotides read TGTGCCAGCAGTGAGTTCAGAAATTCCCTCCCAGATACGCAGTATTTT. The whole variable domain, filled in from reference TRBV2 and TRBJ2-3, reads EPEVTQTPSHQVTQMGQEVILRCVPISNHLYFYWYRQILGQKVEFLVSFYNNEISEKSEIFDDQFSVERPDGSNFTLKIRSTKLEDSAMYFCASSEFRNSLPDTQYFGPGTRLTVL.

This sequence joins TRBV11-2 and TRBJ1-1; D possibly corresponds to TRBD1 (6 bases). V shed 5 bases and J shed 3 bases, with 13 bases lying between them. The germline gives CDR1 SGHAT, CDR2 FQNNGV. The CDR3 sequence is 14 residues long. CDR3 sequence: CASSIRGSDTEAFF. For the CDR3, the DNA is TGTGCCAGCAGCATCAGGGGCAGCGACACTGAAGCTTTCTTT.

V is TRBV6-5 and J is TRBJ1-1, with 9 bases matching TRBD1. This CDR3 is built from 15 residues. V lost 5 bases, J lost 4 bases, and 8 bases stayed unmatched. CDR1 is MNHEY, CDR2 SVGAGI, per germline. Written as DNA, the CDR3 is TGTGCCAGCAGTCCAGGGGGACAGGGTGGCACTGAAGCTTTCTTT. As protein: CASSPGGQGGTEAFF.

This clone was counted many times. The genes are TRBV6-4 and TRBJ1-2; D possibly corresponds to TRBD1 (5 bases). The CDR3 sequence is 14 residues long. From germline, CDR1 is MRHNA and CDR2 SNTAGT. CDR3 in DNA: TGTGTCCTGAAAACGTCCGGGACTTCCTATGGCTACACCTTC. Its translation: CVLKTSGTSYGYTF.

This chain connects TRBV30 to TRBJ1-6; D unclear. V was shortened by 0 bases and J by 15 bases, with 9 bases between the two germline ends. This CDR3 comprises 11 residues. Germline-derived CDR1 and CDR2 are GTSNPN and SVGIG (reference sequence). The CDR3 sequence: CAWSVRLGLHF. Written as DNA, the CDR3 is TGTGCCTGGAGTGTACGACTGGGCCTCCACTTT.

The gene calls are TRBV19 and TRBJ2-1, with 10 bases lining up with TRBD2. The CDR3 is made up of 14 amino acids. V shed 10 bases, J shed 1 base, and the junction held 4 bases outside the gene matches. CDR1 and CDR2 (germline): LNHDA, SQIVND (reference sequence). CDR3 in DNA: TGTGCCACCAGCGGGGGGGCGTCCTACAATGAGCAGTTCTTC. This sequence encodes CATSGGASYNEQFF.

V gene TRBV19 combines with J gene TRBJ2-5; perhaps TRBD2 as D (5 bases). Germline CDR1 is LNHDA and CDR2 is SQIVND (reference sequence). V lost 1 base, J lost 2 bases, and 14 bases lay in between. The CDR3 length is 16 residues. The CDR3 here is CASSIGSGSNQETQYF. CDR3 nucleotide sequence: TGTGCCAGTAGTATAGGATCGGGGAGTAATCAAGAGACCCAGTACTTC.

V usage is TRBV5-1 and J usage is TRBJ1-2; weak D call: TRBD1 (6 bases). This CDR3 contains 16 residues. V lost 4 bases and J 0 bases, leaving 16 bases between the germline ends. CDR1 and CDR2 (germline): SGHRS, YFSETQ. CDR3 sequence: CASSKGQSPANYGYTF. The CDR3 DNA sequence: TGCGCCAGCAGCAAAGGACAGTCCCCGGCTAACTATGGCTACACCTTC.

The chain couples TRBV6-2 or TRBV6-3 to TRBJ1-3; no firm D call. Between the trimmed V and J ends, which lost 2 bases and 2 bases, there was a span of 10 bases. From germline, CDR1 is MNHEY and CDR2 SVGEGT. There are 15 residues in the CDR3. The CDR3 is CASSYTGIAGNTIYF. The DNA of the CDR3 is TGTGCCAGCAGTTACACGGGGATTGCTGGAAACACCATATATTTT.

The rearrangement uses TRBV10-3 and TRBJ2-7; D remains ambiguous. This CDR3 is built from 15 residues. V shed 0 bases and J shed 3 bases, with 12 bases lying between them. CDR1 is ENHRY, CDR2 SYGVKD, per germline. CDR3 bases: TGTGCCATCAGTGAGTCTAACAGCCTAAACTACGAGCAGTACTTC. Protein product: CAISESNSLNYEQYF.

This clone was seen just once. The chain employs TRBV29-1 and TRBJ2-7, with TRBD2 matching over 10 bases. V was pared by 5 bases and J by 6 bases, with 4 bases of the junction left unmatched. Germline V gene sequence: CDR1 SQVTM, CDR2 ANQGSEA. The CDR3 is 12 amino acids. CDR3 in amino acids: CSVLGLAPEQYF. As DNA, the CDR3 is TGCAGCGTTTTGGGACTAGCGCCCGAGCAGTACTTC.

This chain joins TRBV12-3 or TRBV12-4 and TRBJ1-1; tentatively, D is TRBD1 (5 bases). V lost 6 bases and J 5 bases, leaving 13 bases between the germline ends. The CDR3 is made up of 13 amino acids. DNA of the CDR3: TGTGCCAGCAGCCGCAGGGTAGAGACTGAAGCTTTCTTT. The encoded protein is CASSRRVETEAFF.

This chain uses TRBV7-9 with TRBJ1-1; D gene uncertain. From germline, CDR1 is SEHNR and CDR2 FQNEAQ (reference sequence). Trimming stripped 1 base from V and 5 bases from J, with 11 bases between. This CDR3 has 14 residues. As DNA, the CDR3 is TGTGCCAGCAGCTTAGAGGAACCGAGGACTGAAGCTTTCTTT. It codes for CASSLEEPRTEAFF.

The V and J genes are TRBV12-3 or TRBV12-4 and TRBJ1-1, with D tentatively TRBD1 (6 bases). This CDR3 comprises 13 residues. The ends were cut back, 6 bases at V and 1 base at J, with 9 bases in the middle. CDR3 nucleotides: TGTGCCAGCAGCAAAGGGGGGAACACTGAAGCTTTCTTT. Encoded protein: CASSKGGNTEAFF.

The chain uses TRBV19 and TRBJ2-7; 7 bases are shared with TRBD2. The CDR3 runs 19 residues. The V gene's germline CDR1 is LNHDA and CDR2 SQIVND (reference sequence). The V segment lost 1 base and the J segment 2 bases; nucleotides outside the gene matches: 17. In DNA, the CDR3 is TGTGCCAGTAGTATAGCGGATATACGACCGGCGGGAGCCACCTACGAGCAGTACTTC. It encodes CASSIADIRPAGATYEQYF.

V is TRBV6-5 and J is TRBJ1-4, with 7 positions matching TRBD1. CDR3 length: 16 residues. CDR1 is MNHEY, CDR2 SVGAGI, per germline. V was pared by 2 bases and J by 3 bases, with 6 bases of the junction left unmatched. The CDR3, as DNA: TGTGCCAGCAGTTACGGCACAGGGGATGCTAATGAAAAACTGTTTTTT. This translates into CASSYGTGDANEKLFF.

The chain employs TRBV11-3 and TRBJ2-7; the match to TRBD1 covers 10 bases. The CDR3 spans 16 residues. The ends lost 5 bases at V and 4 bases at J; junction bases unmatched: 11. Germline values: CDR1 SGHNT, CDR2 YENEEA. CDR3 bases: TGTGCCAGCAGCGCAGGAGGTGGACAGGGGGTGTACGAGCAGTACTTC. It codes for CASSAGGGQGVYEQYF.

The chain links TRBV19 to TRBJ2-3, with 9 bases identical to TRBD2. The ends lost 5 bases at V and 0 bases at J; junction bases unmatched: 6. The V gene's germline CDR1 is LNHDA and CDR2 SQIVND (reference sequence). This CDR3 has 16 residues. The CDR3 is CASSPYSGSSTDTQYF. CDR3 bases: TGTGCCAGTAGTCCCTATAGCGGGAGTAGCACAGATACGCAGTATTTT.

The CDR3 DNA sequence: TGTGCCAGCAGGGCCCTGTCTTCCGGGGACTATTGGGGAGCTTTCTTT. Translated: CASRALSSGDYWGAFF. The J gene is TRBJ1-1, the V gene TRBV2, with TRBD1 as a possible D gene (5 bases). The CDR3 covers 16 residues. Germline CDR1 and CDR2: SNHLY and FYNNEI. Trimming removed 6 bases from V and 10 bases from J, with 27 bases in between. The whole variable domain, remainder taken from reference TRBV2 and TRBJ1-1, is EPEVTQTPSHQVTQMGQEVILRCVPISNHLYFYWYRQILGQKVEFLVSFYNNEISEKSEIFDDQFSVERPDGSNFTLKIRSTKLEDSAMYFCASRALSSGDYWGAFFGQGTRLTVV.

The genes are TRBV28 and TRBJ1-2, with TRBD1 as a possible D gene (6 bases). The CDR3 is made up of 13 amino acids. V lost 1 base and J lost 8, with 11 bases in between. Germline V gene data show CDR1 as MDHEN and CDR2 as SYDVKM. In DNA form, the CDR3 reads TGTGCCAGCAGTTTATTGGGGGGGGCGGGCTACACCTTC. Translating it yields CASSLLGGAGYTF.

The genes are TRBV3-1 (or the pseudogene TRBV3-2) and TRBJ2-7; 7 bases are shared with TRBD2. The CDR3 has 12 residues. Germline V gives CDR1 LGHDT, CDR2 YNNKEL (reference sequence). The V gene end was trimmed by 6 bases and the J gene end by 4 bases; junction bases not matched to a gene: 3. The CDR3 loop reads CASRAGNYEQYF. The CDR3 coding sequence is TGTGCCAGCAGAGCGGGGAATTACGAGCAGTACTTC.